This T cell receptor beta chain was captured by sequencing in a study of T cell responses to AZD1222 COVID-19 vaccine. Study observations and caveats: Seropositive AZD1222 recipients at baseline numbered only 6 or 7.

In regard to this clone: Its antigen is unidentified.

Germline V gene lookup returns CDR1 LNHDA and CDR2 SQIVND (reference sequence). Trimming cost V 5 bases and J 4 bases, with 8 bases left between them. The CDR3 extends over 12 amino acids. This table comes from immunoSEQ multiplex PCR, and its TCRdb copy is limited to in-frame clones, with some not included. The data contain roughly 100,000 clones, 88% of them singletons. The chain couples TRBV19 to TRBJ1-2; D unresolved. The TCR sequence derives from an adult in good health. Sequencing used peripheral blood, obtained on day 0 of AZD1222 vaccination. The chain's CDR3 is CASSLQRYGYTF. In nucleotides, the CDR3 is TGTGCCAGTAGTCTCCAGCGCTATGGCTACACCTTC.